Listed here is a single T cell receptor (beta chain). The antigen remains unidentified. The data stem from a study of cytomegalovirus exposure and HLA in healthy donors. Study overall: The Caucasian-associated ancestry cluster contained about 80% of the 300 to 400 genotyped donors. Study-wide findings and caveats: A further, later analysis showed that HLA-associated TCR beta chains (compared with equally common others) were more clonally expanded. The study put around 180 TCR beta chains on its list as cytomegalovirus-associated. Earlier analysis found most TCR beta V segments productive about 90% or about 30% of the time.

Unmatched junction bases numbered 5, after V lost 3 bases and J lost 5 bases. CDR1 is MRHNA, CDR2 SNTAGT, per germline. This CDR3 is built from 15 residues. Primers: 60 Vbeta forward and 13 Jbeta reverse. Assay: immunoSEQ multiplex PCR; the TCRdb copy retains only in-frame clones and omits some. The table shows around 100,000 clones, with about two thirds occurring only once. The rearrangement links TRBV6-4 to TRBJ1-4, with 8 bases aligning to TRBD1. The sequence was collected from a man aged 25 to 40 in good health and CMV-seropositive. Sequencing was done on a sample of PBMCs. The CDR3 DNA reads TGTGCCAGCAGTGAACGACAGGGGATAAATGAAAAACTGTTTTTT. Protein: CASSERQGINEKLFF.